The clone carrying this T cell receptor (beta chain) was seen only a few times. Its antigen remains unknown. These data originate in a study of early T cells in non-severe SARS-CoV-2 infection. Study-wide points: VDJdb matches were skewed toward anti-spike CD8 T cell responses.

Attachment of unique molecular identifiers to individual cDNA molecules was performed. Via MiXCR, TCRdb re-called the 5' RACE reads, giving one row per CDR3 protein. Of fewer than 55,000 distinct CDR3 sequences listed, around 6.8% are singletons. CDR3 length: 15 amino acids. The source material was whole blood. The chain recombines TRBV21-1 with TRBJ2-1; TRBD2 is taken as the D call from the table, unchecked against the DNA. TRBV21-1 is recorded as a pseudogene. The TCR comes from an adult who was a healthcare worker with PCR-confirmed SARS-CoV-2 infection or an uninfected control (not recorded which). The DNA of the CDR3 is TGTGCCAGCAGCCGTGCTGACCCGCTATCCAATGAGCAGTTCTTC. Protein: CASSRADPLSNEQFF.